This TCR beta chain was documented in a study of blood T cell repertoires in COVID-19 (dated by TCRdb to about 2020). Background for the entire study: The collaborator samples originated in the United States, Italy and Spain and spanned the acute and convalescent phases of COVID-19. Samples were obtained from the ongoing ImmuneRACE study (first 160 participants) and from over 1,000 subjects provided by 6 global collaborators. HLA class I and class II types, where available, came from metadata supplied by the sample provider rather than from assay-based typing. The repertoires were released in a freely available public database meant as a resource for research on the immune response to SARS-CoV-2. Sample metadata almost always included a de-identified subject ID, COVID-19 status, age in years and sex. The dataset comprised deeply sampled blood TCRbeta repertoires from subjects exposed to, actively infected with, or recovered from COVID-19. The prospective study material was composed of cDNA or gDNA derived from T cells, B-cell-depleted T cells, or PBMCs. Broad study findings and their caveats: How much clinical and demographic metadata was included differed by source and by participant, and the metadata was provided uncurated.

The CDR3 goes from the cysteine to the phenylalanine over 17 residues. Here the CDR3 DNA is all that survives: 51 bases in frame from base 1. V is shortened by 3 bases, J by 0 bases, and the region joining them spans 15 bases. Reading the germline V gene gives CDR1 MNHNS and CDR2 SASEGT. This clone was detected only once. What this receptor recognizes is not known. Qualities for individual bases were not recorded, and no much larger clone is one base off. Participants in the prospective study were enrolled through a virtual design, were aged about 18 to 100 years, and lived in approximately 25 United States geographic areas. To assign participants to cohorts, the prospective study relied on clinical history that participants themselves reported in a screening survey and a study questionnaire. A participant counted as exposed if, within 2 weeks of entering the study, that participant had been in contact with someone who had a PCR-confirmed or clinician-diagnosed COVID-19 case. In the prospective study, whole blood, serum and a nasopharyngeal or oropharyngeal swab were collected from each participant by mobile phlebotomists. Participants in the prospective study had the option to provide additional blood draws and questionnaires over an approximately 2-month period. Blood samples from the prospective study were shipped frozen or at room temperature prior to DNA extraction.

TCRbeta CDR3 regions were amplified from genomic DNA by means of the immunoSEQ Assay, a bias-controlled multiplex PCR. Regarding the original processing steps: The number of nucleated cells in each sample was estimated by amplification of reference gene primers within the assay. Sequence reads were collapsed and filtered to measure the absolute abundance of every unique TCRbeta CDR3 rearrangement. Productive Simpson clonality was computed per sample as the square root of Simpson's diversity index over productive rearrangements. What TCRdb holds here is the immuneACCESS table cut down to in-frame rearrangements. Part of the clones is not present; checked against another copy, under half of the missing clones reflect an unresolved V gene, and the others are unexplained. The V and J calls and clone size are taken from that table; D and trimming were inferred from the DNA. Recorded for this sample are about 250,000 clones; over 70% of them occurred a single time. The top ten clonotypes cover about 3.4% of the sample.

The TCR sequence derives from a woman in her forties who had been exposed to COVID-19. The sequenced sample consisted of PBMCs or T cells enriched from blood (not recorded which). This receptor chain uses TRBV6-1 and TRBJ1-3; a weak D assignment points to TRBD1 (5 bases agree). CDR3 sequence: CASSEVGWDFSGNTIYF. The DNA is TGTGCCAGCAGTGAGGTGGGTTGGGACTTCTCTGGAAACACCATATATTTT.